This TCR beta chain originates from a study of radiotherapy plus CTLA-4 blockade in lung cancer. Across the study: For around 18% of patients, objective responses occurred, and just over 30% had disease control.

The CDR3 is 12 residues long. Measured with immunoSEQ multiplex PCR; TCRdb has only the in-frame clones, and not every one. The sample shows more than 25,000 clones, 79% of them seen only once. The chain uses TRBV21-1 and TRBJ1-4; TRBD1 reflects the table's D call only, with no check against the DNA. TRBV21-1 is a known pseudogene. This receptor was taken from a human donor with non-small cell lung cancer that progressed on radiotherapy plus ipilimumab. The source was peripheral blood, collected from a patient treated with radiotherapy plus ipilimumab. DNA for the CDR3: TGTGCCAGCGGGCAGGGGGGTGAAAAACTGTTTTTT. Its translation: CASGQGGEKLFF.